These T cell receptor beta chains were read from a single sample in a study of CD8 T cells in ankylosing spondylitis. One entry per CDR3 protein, called by TCRdb with MiXCR from the 5' RACE reads. The table lists about 240,000 distinct CDR3 sequences, under 30% of them singletons. The sample taken for sequencing was blood, either unsorted or a sorted T cell fraction (not recorded which). Every receptor here comes from a male donor with ankylosing spondylitis or in good health (not recorded which). CDR3s include the opening cysteine and the closing phenylalanine or tryptophan. Each record gives: clone size, D gene, J gene, V gene, CDR3 DNA, CDR3 protein. D genes are given only for firm matches. Not all rows give a size; the values are once, few, many and, for expanded clones, a class.

clone_size: many; d_call: NA; j_call: TRBJ2-7; v_call: TRBV29-1; cdr3_nt: TGCAGCGTTGAGGGCAGCTCCTTAAGCTCCTACGAGCAGTACTTC; cdr3_aa: CSVEGSSLSSYEQYF
clone_size: NA; d_call: NA; j_call: TRBJ2-7; v_call: TRBV5-1; cdr3_nt: TGCGCCAGCAGCTTGGAGTTGGTCAGGGTCAGGGAGCAGTACTTC; cdr3_aa: CASSLELVRVREQYF
clone_size: many; d_call: NA; j_call: TRBJ2-3; v_call: TRBV12-3/TRBV12-4; cdr3_nt: TGTGCCAGCAGCCCCCGGGGGTTGGATGGAGATACGCAGTATTTT; cdr3_aa: CASSPRGLDGDTQYF
clone_size: NA; d_call: TRBD1; j_call: TRBJ2-7; v_call: TRBV12-3/TRBV12-4; cdr3_nt: TGTGCCAGCAGGCGACAGGGTAGGGGCGAGCAGTACTTC; cdr3_aa: CASRRQGRGEQYF
clone_size: NA; d_call: TRBD2; j_call: TRBJ2-3; v_call: TRBV20-1; cdr3_nt: TGCAGTGCTTTCCCGGGCGGGGGGCTCACAGATACGCAGTATTTT; cdr3_aa: CSAFPGGGLTDTQYF
clone_size: NA; d_call: NA; j_call: TRBJ1-2; v_call: TRBV20-1; cdr3_nt: TGCAGTGCCCAGCGGTGGTATGGCTACACCTTC; cdr3_aa: CSAQRWYGYTF
clone_size: few; d_call: NA; j_call: TRBJ2-5; v_call: TRBV12-3/TRBV12-4; cdr3_nt: TGTGCCAGCAGTGGATCTCCGGGGTGGACGCAGGAGACCCAGTACTTC; cdr3_aa: CASSGSPGWTQETQYF
clone_size: many; d_call: NA; j_call: TRBJ2-7; v_call: TRBV10-3; cdr3_nt: TGTGCCATCAGTCAAGAGACCTACGAGCAGTACTTC; cdr3_aa: CAISQETYEQYF
clone_size: many; d_call: NA; j_call: TRBJ2-7; v_call: TRBV6-5; cdr3_nt: TGTGCCAGCACCAACCGATACTACGAGCAGTACTTC; cdr3_aa: CASTNRYYEQYF
clone_size: NA; d_call: NA; j_call: TRBJ1-6; v_call: TRBV6-1; cdr3_nt: TGTGCCAGCAGACCCCGCCCCTGGGATTCACCCCTCCACTTT; cdr3_aa: CASRPRPWDSPLHF
clone_size: few; d_call: NA; j_call: TRBJ2-1; v_call: TRBV20-1; cdr3_nt: TGCAGTGCTAGTCGGGTCGTAAACAATGAGCAGTTCTTC; cdr3_aa: CSASRVVNNEQFF
clone_size: NA; d_call: NA; j_call: TRBJ1-2; v_call: TRBV20-1; cdr3_nt: TGCAGGGGGGGGGGGTACTATGGCTACACCTTC; cdr3_aa: CRGGGYYGYTF
clone_size: NA; d_call: NA; j_call: TRBJ2-3; v_call: TRBV6-5; cdr3_nt: TGTGCCAGCAGTTACTCCCACGGCAGGGGACCAGATACGCAGTATTTT; cdr3_aa: CASSYSHGRGPDTQYF
clone_size: few; d_call: TRBD2; j_call: TRBJ2-7; v_call: TRBV20-1; cdr3_nt: TGCAGTGCAATACCCAGACGGGGGGACTACGAGCAGTACTTC; cdr3_aa: CSAIPRRGDYEQYF
clone_size: many; d_call: NA; j_call: TRBJ2-3; v_call: TRBV11-2; cdr3_nt: TGTGCCAGCAGCTCGGATTCCCTGGCGGCAGATACGCAGTATTTT; cdr3_aa: CASSSDSLAADTQYF
clone_size: many; d_call: NA; j_call: TRBJ1-1; v_call: TRBV6-1; cdr3_nt: TGTGCCAGCAACGACGAAGTTAACAGTAACACTGAAGCTTTCTTT; cdr3_aa: CASNDEVNSNTEAFF
clone_size: many; d_call: TRBD1; j_call: TRBJ1-2; v_call: TRBV3-1; cdr3_nt: TGTGCCAGCAGCGCCTTGGGACAGGGGAACTATGGCTACACCTTC; cdr3_aa: CASSALGQGNYGYTF
clone_size: many; d_call: NA; j_call: TRBJ2-7; v_call: TRBV29-1; cdr3_nt: TGCAGCGTTTACACGAGCTCCTACGAGCAGTACTTC; cdr3_aa: CSVYTSSYEQYF
clone_size: NA; d_call: NA; j_call: TRBJ1-2; v_call: TRBV12-3/TRBV12-4; cdr3_nt: TGTGCCAGCAGCCTGAGGGAACACGCAGTGGGCGGCTACACCTTC; cdr3_aa: CASSLREHAVGGYTF
clone_size: NA; d_call: NA; j_call: TRBJ1-2; v_call: TRBV15; cdr3_nt: TGTGCCACCAGCGTTGACGGGGACTATGGCTACACCTTC; cdr3_aa: CATSVDGDYGYTF
clone_size: many; d_call: NA; j_call: TRBJ2-3; v_call: TRBV20-1; cdr3_nt: TGCAGTGCTAACCCTATTGAGAGGGGGGCCCGTGGAGATACGCAGTATTTT; cdr3_aa: CSANPIERGARGDTQYF
clone_size: many; d_call: NA; j_call: TRBJ2-1; v_call: TRBV20-1; cdr3_nt: TGCAGTGCACTGCCGTCCTACAATGAGCAGTTCTTC; cdr3_aa: CSALPSYNEQFF